This TCR beta chain derives from a study of T cell repertoires in cytomegalovirus infection. Regarding the study as a whole: Identification of carriers of CMV plus the relevant HLA was performed using cumulative public TCR beta family frequency. The ex vivo response showed dominance by HLA-C-restricted CMV-specific TCR beta clonotypes.

With respect to this clonotype: Its antigen remains unknown.

CDR1 is SGHTA, CDR2 FQGTGA, per germline. Trimming took off 8 bases at V and 2 bases at J, with 11 bases between the two ends. The CDR3 runs 13 residues. Each CDR3 protein gets one entry after TCRdb re-called the reads with MiXCR. The sample contains fewer than 850,000 distinct CDR3 sequences, around 29% of which appear only once. This rearrangement joins TRBV7-3 to TRBJ2-3; D is possibly TRBD1 or TRBD2 (6 bases each). The TCR was taken from a human donor in good health (CMV status not recorded). Some clones in this sample may be carry-over from other donors' samples. The source was cultured CD8+ T cells from PBMCs, collected from culture after CMV antigen stimulation. CDR3 protein: CASGGGHTDTQYF. CDR3 bases: TGTGCCAGCGGAGGGGGACACACAGATACGCAGTATTTT.